The source of this T cell receptor (beta chain) is a study of shared clonotypes between healthy human individuals. Study background: CD4 naive and CD4 memory each took three plates per donor, while CD8 naive took two and CD8 memory one.

Sequenced by immunoSEQ multiplex PCR; TCRdb stores in-frame clones only, minus some. In the table there are millions of clones, approximately 94% of which are singletons. The CDR3 contains 14 residues. V shed 2 bases and J shed 3 bases, with 11 bases lying between them. CDR1 and CDR2 from the germline V gene are LNHDA and SQIVND (reference sequence). Terminally differentiated effector memory CD45RA+ cells were excluded from the naive CD8 cells, which were CD45RO-negative and positively selected for CCR7. The receptor was derived from a man aged 18 to 29 in good health. Sequencing was done on a sample of naive CD8+ T cells sorted from blood. The J gene is TRBJ2-7, the V gene TRBV19; D may match TRBD1 or TRBD2 (6 bases each). The CDR3 reads CASSISGANYEQYF. In nucleotides, the CDR3 is TGTGCCAGTAGTATATCGGGGGCAAACTACGAGCAGTACTTC.